This TCR beta chain comes out of a study of cytomegalovirus exposure and HLA in healthy donors. Study-level points and caveats: Published work reported that the classifier diagnosed cytomegalovirus status with high specificity and sensitivity. The study flagged around 160 TCR beta chains as cytomegalovirus-associated. Rare TCR sequences predominated, though certain public TCRs were found in many donors.

V dropped 2 bases and J dropped 0 bases, with 11 bases sitting between them. CDR1 is MNHEY and CDR2 is SVGAGI in the germline V gene. This CDR3 is built from 16 residues. The data were produced by immunoSEQ multiplex PCR, yet TCRdb's version contains in-frame clones alone and is incomplete. The table records some 49,000 clones, roughly 94% of them present only once. Details on this clone: Antigen specificity is unknown.

Sample: PBMCs. The source is a woman aged 18 to 35 in good health and CMV-seropositive. The chain carries TRBV6-5 and TRBJ1-3; maybe TRBD1 (6 bases). CDR3 loop: CASSYGQLHSGNTIYF. CDR3 bases: TGTGCCAGCAGTTACGGACAGCTTCACTCTGGAAACACCATATATTTT.